The 24 T cell receptor beta chains given below trace back to one sample, sequenced in a study of blood T cell repertoires in COVID-19. Only in-frame clones appear in the TCRdb table, and some are missing; sequencing was by immunoSEQ multiplex PCR. The sample lists around 300,000 clones; 88% were seen once. The sequencing sample was made of peripheral blood. Receptors originate from a man aged 18-30 years with active or convalescent COVID-19.

The V gene is TRBV9, the J gene TRBJ1-4; D not certain. V was shortened by 0 bases and J by 4 bases, with 10 bases between the two germline ends. The CDR3 extends over 15 amino acids. Germline V CDR1 and CDR2: SGDLS, YYNGEE. The CDR3 region has the DNA TGTGCCAGCAGCGTAGAGGCGGACTTTAATGAAAAACTGTTTTTT. Its protein is CASSVEADFNEKLFF.

V gene TRBV3-1 (or the pseudogene TRBV3-2) combines with J gene TRBJ1-6; no clear D gene. Germline assignment: CDR1 LGHDT and CDR2 YNNKEL (reference sequence). This CDR3 is built from 14 residues. The V end was cut by 5 bases, the J end by 6 bases, with 11 bases between. CDR3 nucleotide sequence: TGTGCCAGCAGCGGAGGGTATAGTAATTCACCCCTCCACTTT. Its translation is CASSGGYSNSPLHF.

This chain joins TRBV6-5 and TRBJ2-1; the match to TRBD1 covers 9 bases. From germline, CDR1 is MNHEY and CDR2 SVGAGI. With V trimmed by 4 bases and J by 4 bases, 2 bases remained unmatched. The CDR3 is made up of 14 amino acids. The CDR3 spells CASSLTGGYNEQFF. In nucleotides, the CDR3 is TGTGCCAGCAGTTTGACAGGGGGGTACAATGAGCAGTTCTTC.

With respect to this clone: The same CDR3 arises from other DNA sequences in this sample as well. The gene calls are TRBV7-9 and TRBJ2-2; the D gene is possibly TRBD2 (5 bases). The germline CDR1 and CDR2 sequences are SEHNR and FQNEAQ (reference sequence). The ends were cut back, 1 base at V and 5 bases at J, with 8 bases in the middle. There are 14 residues in the CDR3. CDR3 in amino acids: CASSLGGGTGELFF. The CDR3 DNA reads TGTGCCAGCAGCTTAGGCGGAGGAACCGGGGAGCTGTTTTTT.

This chain uses TRBV4-3 with TRBJ2-3, with 10 bases identical to TRBD2. Germline loops: CDR1 LGHNA, CDR2 YSLEER. With 4 bases clipped from V and 6 bases from J, the junction kept 10 bases outside the gene matches. The CDR3 extends over 16 amino acids. The CDR3 is CASSRDVSGGLDTQYF. CDR3 nucleotide sequence: TGCGCCAGCAGCCGGGACGTTAGCGGGGGGTTGGATACGCAGTATTTT.

The chain recombines TRBV13 with TRBJ1-2; D is possibly TRBD1 (5 bases). Germline V CDR1 and CDR2: PRHDT, FYEKMQ (reference sequence). V lost 0 bases to trimming and J lost 8 bases, with 13 bases between them. The CDR3 is 14 residues long. CDR3 protein: CASSLGQDTRGYTF. The CDR3 nucleotides read TGTGCCAGCAGCTTAGGACAGGACACTCGAGGCTACACCTTC.

This clone turned up a few times. The chain employs TRBV5-1 and TRBJ1-1; maybe TRBD1 (5 bases). The V gene's germline CDR1 is SGHRS and CDR2 YFSETQ. The V gene lost 0 bases and the J gene lost 4 bases, with 10 bases spanning the gap. The CDR3 sequence is 14 residues long. This CDR3 reads CASSLGQPITEAFF. CDR3 DNA: TGCGCCAGCAGCTTGGGACAGCCCATCACTGAAGCTTTCTTT.

The V call is TRBV24-1, the J call TRBJ2-5, with 9 bases matching TRBD1. This CDR3 comprises 15 residues. CDR1 is KGHDR and CDR2 is SFDVKD in the germline V gene. The CDR3 bases are TGTACTCGTGGGGGACAGGGCATTTCTCAAGAGACCCAGTACTTC. Its translation: CTRGGQGISQETQYF.

The chain couples TRBV7-9 to TRBJ2-1, with D unclear. The CDR3 length is 10 residues. V was shortened by 5 bases and J by 10 bases, with 6 bases between the two germline ends. The germline V gene encodes CDR1 SEHNR and CDR2 FQNEAQ (reference sequence). The CDR3 DNA reads TGTGCCAGCAGCGAGGCAGAGCAGTTCTTC. Amino acid sequence: CASSEAEQFF.

V is TRBV7-9 and J is TRBJ2-7, with 7 bases that match TRBD1. This CDR3 contains 14 residues. The V and J ends lost 5 bases and 1 base, in that order; junction bases with no gene match: 5. Germline CDR1 reads SEHNR; CDR2 reads FQNEAQ (reference sequence). Written as DNA, the CDR3 is TGTGCCAGCAGCCCCCCGGACAGGTCCTACGAGCAGTACTTC. It yields the protein CASSPPDRSYEQYF.

V and J are TRBV10-2 and TRBJ1-5, with a weak D call TRBD1 (6 bases). The CDR3 is 12 residues long. Germline-derived CDR1 and CDR2 are WSHSY and SAAADI. Trimming stripped 9 bases from V and 2 bases from J, with 8 bases between. Written as DNA, the CDR3 is TGCGCCAGTCGACAGGGCAATCAGCCCCAGCATTTT. Translation: CASRQGNQPQHF.

The V gene is TRBV5-1, the J gene TRBJ1-2; 9 nucleotides agree with TRBD1. V lost 4 bases and J lost 6; bases outside the gene matches: 7. Germline V gene sequence: CDR1 SGHRS, CDR2 YFSETQ. The CDR3 runs 14 residues. The CDR3 is CASSNQGQGDGYTF. The DNA for the CDR3 is TGCGCCAGCAGCAACCAGGGACAGGGAGATGGCTACACCTTC.

The J gene is TRBJ2-3, the V gene TRBV9; TRBD2 agrees at 8 bases. Germline V lookup: CDR1 SGDLS, CDR2 YYNGEE. Trimming at V came to 4 bases and at J to 4 bases, leaving 14 bases not matched to a gene. This CDR3 spans 17 amino acids. CDR3 bases: TGTGCCAGCAGCCCCCGCTCAACTCGGGGGGGCGCAGATACGCAGTATTTT. Residues: CASSPRSTRGGADTQYF.

The V and J genes are TRBV7-8 and TRBJ2-5; maybe TRBD2 (5 bases). Trimming shortened V by 4 bases and J by 1 base, and 16 bases separated the two germline ends. The germline V gene has CDR1 SGHVS and CDR2 FQNEAQ. The CDR3 sequence is 16 residues long. This CDR3 reads CASSWGAAASQETQYF. The CDR3 nucleotides are TGTGCCAGCAGCTGGGGAGCTGCAGCATCCCAAGAGACCCAGTACTTC. The entire variable domain, with the rest obtained from reference TRBV7-8 and TRBJ2-5, is as follows: GAGVSQSPRYKVAKRGQDVALRCDPISGHVSLFWYQQALGQGPEFLTYFQNEAQLDKSGLPSDRFFAERPEGSVSTLKIQRTQQEDSAVYLCASSWGAAASQETQYFGPGTRLLVL.

This clone was observed a handful of times. The CDR3 sequence: CASSYGLPGGSPLHF. The CDR3 DNA sequence: TGTGCCAGCAGCTACGGACTGCCAGGGGGCTCACCCCTCCACTTT. The rearrangement uses TRBV7-9 and TRBJ1-6; 8 bases fit TRBD1. V shed 4 bases, J shed 10 bases, and the junction held 9 bases outside the gene matches. Germline loops: CDR1 SEHNR, CDR2 FQNEAQ (reference sequence). The CDR3 runs 15 residues.

The chain is built from TRBV9 and TRBJ2-7; 7 positions match TRBD1. This CDR3 spans 15 amino acids. Trimming at V came to 4 bases and at J to 3 bases, leaving 10 bases not matched to a gene. Looked up from germline, CDR1 is SGDLS and CDR2 is YYNGEE. The CDR3 protein is CASSPSSGTVYEQYF. The CDR3 nucleotides are TGTGCCAGCAGCCCATCTTCCGGGACAGTCTACGAGCAGTACTTC.

This clone was detected only a few times. The sample has other DNA sequences that encode this CDR3 too. The chain recombines TRBV6-4 with TRBJ1-1; 7 bases fit TRBD1. The CDR3 loop spans 13 amino acids. The germline gives CDR1 MRHNA, CDR2 SNTAGT. V lost 6 bases, J lost 4 bases, and 5 bases stayed unmatched. The DNA of the CDR3 is TGTGCCAGCAGAGACAGGGCGGGCACTGAAGCTTTCTTT. Translated: CASRDRAGTEAFF.

The rearrangement links TRBV6-4 to TRBJ2-2, with 12 bases lining up with TRBD2. Trimming took 5 bases from V and 5 from J; bases not matched to a gene: 6. CDR1 is MRHNA, CDR2 SNTAGT, per germline. The CDR3 consists of 16 residues. CDR3 protein: CASSPSGGANTGELFF. The CDR3 DNA follows: TGTGCCAGCAGTCCTAGCGGGGGGGCAAATACCGGGGAGCTGTTTTTT.

The chain carries TRBV14 and TRBJ1-6; D possibly corresponds to TRBD1 (5 bases). Germline CDR1 and CDR2: SGHDN and FVKESK. This CDR3 is 13 amino acids long. The ends were cut back, 2 bases at V and 9 bases at J, with 8 bases in the middle. DNA of the CDR3: TGTGCCAGCAGCCAACAGGGCGGTTCACCCCTCCACTTT. Protein: CASSQQGGSPLHF.

The V call is TRBV2, the J call TRBJ2-3, with D perhaps TRBD1 (5 bases). Germline loops: CDR1 SNHLY, CDR2 FYNNEI. V lost 10 bases and J lost 7, with 15 bases in between. This CDR3 region has 12 residues. This chain's CDR3 is CANLRVTNTQYF. CDR3 nucleotides: TGTGCCAACCTCAGGGTGACGAATACGCAGTATTTT.

This clone was observed once. This chain links TRBV7-2 with TRBJ1-6, with D possibly TRBD1 on 6 matching bases. Trimming took 10 bases from V and 0 from J, leaving 13 bases between them. The CDR3 is made up of 15 amino acids. Germline V gives CDR1 SGHTA, CDR2 FQGNSA. The CDR3 nucleotides read TGTGCCACAAAAGGACAGAGCTCCTATAATTCACCCCTCCACTTT. This encodes CATKGQSSYNSPLHF.

This clone showed up just once. This chain joins TRBV9 and TRBJ2-3; possible D gene TRBD1, 6 bases. This CDR3 region has 15 residues. The V gene's germline CDR1 is SGDLS and CDR2 YYNGEE. The V and J ends lost 3 bases and 4 bases respectively, with 15 bases between them. The DNA of the CDR3 is TGTGCCAGCAGCGCCTCGCCCTCAGGGGCAGATACGCAGTATTTT. Amino acid sequence: CASSASPSGADTQYF.

V usage is TRBV3-1 (or the pseudogene TRBV3-2) and J usage is TRBJ1-5; D possibly corresponds to TRBD1 (5 bases). Trimming took off 5 bases at V and 1 base at J, with 9 bases between the two ends. CDR3 length: 14 residues. Germline V gene lookup returns CDR1 LGHDT and CDR2 YNNKEL (reference sequence). This CDR3 reads CASSRAGSNQPQHF. DNA for the CDR3: TGTGCCAGCAGCAGGGCAGGGAGCAATCAGCCCCAGCATTTT.

The table lists this clone with a few counts. The V gene is TRBV29-1, the J gene TRBJ2-3; 8 bases agree with TRBD2. Per germline, CDR1 SQVTM and CDR2 ANQGSEA. V dropped 6 bases and J dropped 5; count of bases not matched to a gene: 13. The CDR3 contains 15 residues. The CDR3 loop reads CSVRRTSQRGDTQYF. The CDR3 DNA sequence: TGCAGCGTCCGCCGGACTAGCCAGAGAGGAGATACGCAGTATTTT.